The next 27 T cell receptor beta chains were all read from a single sample in a study of blood T cell repertoires in COVID-19. Here immunoSEQ multiplex PCR was the method, and the copy in TCRdb shows in-frame clones only, minus some. The table records approximately 240,000 clones, 75% to 95% of them present only once. The sequenced sample was PBMCs or T cells enriched from blood (not recorded which). The receptor source for this set is a young woman who had recovered from COVID-19.

The rearrangement links TRBV18 to TRBJ2-3; 11 bases fit TRBD2. The CDR3 totals 16 residues. Per germline, CDR1 KGHSH and CDR2 LQKENI. Trimming removed 3 bases from V and 1 base from J; junction bases left unmatched: 3. This CDR3 reads CASSPPLAGGTDTQYF. DNA for the CDR3: TGTGCCAGCTCACCGCCACTAGCGGGGGGCACAGATACGCAGTATTTT.

This chain connects TRBV7-9 to TRBJ1-2; 8 nucleotides match TRBD1. The J segment lost 0 bases and the V segment lost 6 bases, leaving 3 bases of the junction unmatched. This CDR3 is built from 14 residues. CDR1 is SEHNR, CDR2 FQNEAQ, per germline (reference sequence). CDR3 sequence (DNA): TGTGCCAGCAGTGCGGGACAGGCTAACTATGGCTACACCTTC. It is translated as CASSAGQANYGYTF.

This sequence joins TRBV5-1 and TRBJ2-6; perhaps TRBD1 as D (5 bases). The V gene lost 2 bases and the J gene lost 0 bases, with 15 bases spanning the gap. The CDR3 spans 18 residues. Germline CDR1 reads SGHRS; CDR2 reads YFSETQ. The CDR3 bases are TGCGCCAGCAGCTTCACCTTCAGGGATAGCTCTGGGGCCAACGTCCTGACTTTC. Its protein product is CASSFTFRDSSGANVLTF.

Points on this clone: Other DNA sequences in this specimen translate into the identical CDR3. The chain carries TRBV4-1 and TRBJ1-3, with 7 bases matching TRBD1. Germline CDR1 and CDR2: MGHRA and YSYEKL. The J segment lost 0 bases and the V segment lost 1 base, leaving 0 bases of the junction unmatched. The CDR3 runs to 15 residues. The DNA of the CDR3 is TGCGCCAGCAGCCAAGGGACAGGCTCTGGAAACACCATATATTTT. Translation: CASSQGTGSGNTIYF.

The V and J genes are TRBV11-2 and TRBJ2-3; D is unresolved. Trimming shortened V by 5 bases and J by 2 bases, and 23 bases separated the two germline ends. In germline, CDR1 is SGHAT, CDR2 FQNNGV. The CDR3 consists of 18 residues. The DNA of the CDR3 is TGTGCCAGCAGCCAAATAGCTTCCGACTTTAGCTACACAGATACGCAGTATTTT. This sequence encodes CASSQIASDFSYTDTQYF.

The rearrangement joins TRBV7-2 to TRBJ1-5, with 9 nucleotides matching TRBD1. The V and J ends lost 1 base and 3 bases, in that order; junction bases with no gene match: 4. This CDR3 is 16 amino acids long. Germline CDR1 reads SGHTA; CDR2 reads FQGNSA. CDR3 sequence (DNA): TGTGCCAGCAGCTTAGGGACAGGGGTTTACAATCAGCCCCAGCATTTT. Its translation: CASSLGTGVYNQPQHF.

This chain connects TRBV28 to TRBJ1-1; 8 bases line up with TRBD1. The germline V gene encodes CDR1 MDHEN and CDR2 SYDVKM. J was trimmed by 2 bases and V by 5 bases; bases with no gene match: 4. The CDR3 runs to 14 residues. CDR3 sequence: CASSRQGRNTEAFF. The CDR3 region has the DNA TGTGCCAGCAGTCGACAGGGGCGCAACACTGAAGCTTTCTTT. The full variable domain, with the rest looked up from reference TRBV28 and TRBJ1-1, is DVKVTQSSRYLVKRTGEKVFLECVQDMDHENMFWYRQDPGLGLRLIYFSYDVKMKEKGDIPEGYSVSREKKERFSLILESASTNQTSMYLCASSRQGRNTEAFFGQGTRLTVV.

The rearrangement links TRBV9 to TRBJ2-5, with D maybe TRBD2 (5 bases). The V end lost 0 bases, the J end lost 1 base, and 13 bases lay between the germline ends. This CDR3 spans 16 amino acids. The germline V gene has CDR1 SGDLS and CDR2 YYNGEE. The CDR3 DNA follows: TGTGCCAGCAGCGTAGACGGCGGGTCAAGCCAAGAGACCCAGTACTTC. Translation: CASSVDGGSSQETQYF.

This chain joins TRBV5-1 and TRBJ1-4; TRBD1 matches at 10 bases. The CDR3 runs 17 residues. CDR1 and CDR2 from the germline V gene are SGHRS and YFSETQ. V shed 5 bases, J shed 7 bases, and the junction held 14 bases outside the gene matches. In DNA, the CDR3 is TGCGCCAGCAGACACCAACCCGGGACAGGGGTAGGTGAAAAACTGTTTTTT. It codes for CASRHQPGTGVGEKLFF.

CDR3 nucleotides: TGTGCCAGTAGAAGACAGGGGGCAGGCACAGATACGCAGTATTTT. As protein: CASRRQGAGTDTQYF. The chain joins TRBV19 to TRBJ2-3; 10 bases agree with TRBD1. V shed 6 bases and J 1 base; nucleotides not matched to a gene: 4. CDR1 is LNHDA, CDR2 SQIVND, per germline (reference sequence). CDR3 length: 15 residues.

Note on this clone: Other DNA variants within this sample encode the same CDR3. The rearrangement uses TRBV7-9 and TRBJ1-4, with 9 bases fitting TRBD1. CDR1 is SEHNR and CDR2 is FQNEAQ in the germline V gene (reference sequence). The V segment lost 1 base and the J segment 8 bases; nucleotides outside the gene matches: 5. The CDR3 has 15 residues. The chain's CDR3 is CASSLGGTGNEKLFF. Written as DNA, the CDR3 is TGTGCCAGCAGCTTAGGAGGGACAGGGAACGAAAAACTGTTTTTT.

As concerns this clone: This same CDR3 is encoded by further DNA sequences in the sample. The V and J genes are TRBV7-9 and TRBJ1-3; D is unclear. The CDR3 contains 14 residues. The germline gives CDR1 SEHNR, CDR2 FQNEAQ (reference sequence). V was shortened by 1 base and J by 0 bases, with 4 bases between the two germline ends. The CDR3 coding sequence is TGTGCCAGCAGCTTAGATAGCTCTGGAAACACCATATATTTT. Amino acids: CASSLDSSGNTIYF.

The V call is TRBV10-3, the J call TRBJ1-2, with D maybe TRBD1 (5 bases). The CDR3 covers 14 residues. Trimming cost V 7 bases and J 7 bases, with 19 bases left between them. Germline lookup yields CDR1 ENHRY and CDR2 SYGVKD. Here the CDR3 reads CAITRDSRSGGYTF. The CDR3 DNA reads as TGTGCCATCACCCGGGACTCACGTAGTGGTGGCTACACCTTC.

The chain couples TRBV6-1 to TRBJ1-5, with 9 bases fitting TRBD1. The CDR3 consists of 16 residues. The ends lost 2 bases at V and 9 bases at J; junction bases unmatched: 11. Per germline, CDR1 MNHNS and CDR2 SASEGT. CDR3 DNA sequence: TGTGCCAGCAGTGAAACTTCCGGGACAGGGTACGTGCCCCAGCATTTT. Translated: CASSETSGTGYVPQHF.

V is TRBV3-1 (or the pseudogene TRBV3-2) and J is TRBJ2-2; the D is unclear. Germline-derived CDR1 and CDR2 are LGHDT and YNNKEL (reference sequence). Trimming took off 4 bases at V and 7 bases at J, with 7 bases between the two ends. The CDR3 has 12 residues. For the CDR3, the DNA is TGTGCCAGCAGCCCCCCAGTCGGGGAGCTGTTTTTT. Its protein is CASSPPVGELFF.

V usage is TRBV19 and J usage is TRBJ1-3; D is perhaps TRBD1 (6 bases). The CDR3 runs to 17 residues. V dropped 7 bases and J dropped 0 bases, with 19 bases sitting between them. Germline CDR1 LNHDA, CDR2 SQIVND (reference sequence). This CDR3 reads CASTRRPTGSSGNTIYF. Written as DNA, the CDR3 is TGTGCCAGTACACGAAGACCAACAGGGAGCTCTGGAAACACCATATATTTT.

This chain links TRBV6-2 or TRBV6-3 with TRBJ1-1; D gene ambiguous. The CDR3 contains 14 residues. Germline CDR1 MNHEY, CDR2 SVGEGT. V lost 2 bases, J lost 4 bases, and 11 bases lay in between. Written as DNA, the CDR3 is TGTGCCAGCAGTTACGAGTACTTCGGCACTGAAGCTTTCTTT. It is translated as CASSYEYFGTEAFF.

The chain joins TRBV11-3 to TRBJ1-6; D might be TRBD1 (5 bases). V dropped 5 bases and J dropped 6 bases, with 14 bases sitting between them. The CDR3 is 15 residues long. The germline V gene has CDR1 SGHNT and CDR2 YENEEA. CDR3 protein: CASSDGDYGNSPLHF. CDR3 nucleotide sequence: TGTGCCAGCAGCGACGGGGACTACGGTAATTCACCCCTCCACTTT.

The chain joins TRBV16 to TRBJ2-5, with TRBD1 identical over 9 bases. The germline V gene encodes CDR1 KGHSY and CDR2 FQNENV. The CDR3 extends over 15 amino acids. The trim removed 0 bases at V and 4 bases at J, leaving 3 bases unmatched. The CDR3 DNA reads TGTGCCAGCAGCCAATCTACAGGGGGCAGAGAGACCCAGTACTTC. Residues: CASSQSTGGRETQYF.

This chain uses TRBV2 with TRBJ2-4; D may be TRBD2 (5 bases). CDR3 size: 18 residues. Trimming removed 7 bases at V and 0 bases at J, with 22 bases between. Germline V gives CDR1 SNHLY, CDR2 FYNNEI. The CDR3 DNA reads as TGTGCCAGCAACGGCCGGGGTATTTCTTCCCTAGCCAAAAACATTCAGTACTTC. Its translation is CASNGRGISSLAKNIQYF.

CDR3 nucleotide sequence: TGTGCCAGCAGCGTTCTGGACAGCGTCTCTGGAAACACCATATATTTT. It is translated as CASSVLDSVSGNTIYF. This chain joins TRBV9 and TRBJ1-3, with a weak D call TRBD1 (6 bases). The CDR3 is 16 residues long. V was clipped by 2 bases and J by 0 bases, with 12 bases between them. Germline V gene lookup returns CDR1 SGDLS and CDR2 YYNGEE.

The J gene is TRBJ2-7, the V gene TRBV7-2; 9 bases align to TRBD2. Losses at the gene ends were 2 bases for V and 4 bases for J; bases not matched to a gene: 6. The CDR3 is 15 amino acids. CDR1 and CDR2 (germline): SGHTA, FQGNSA. CDR3 DNA sequence: TGTGCCAGCAGCTTAAAGGCGACTAGCGGATACGAGCAGTACTTC. Residues: CASSLKATSGYEQYF.

This clone was seen only a few times. The rearrangement joins TRBV6-5 to TRBJ2-3; TRBD2 agrees at 7 bases. The CDR3 runs 14 residues. V dropped 8 bases and J dropped 4; count of bases not matched to a gene: 9. In germline, CDR1 is MNHEY, CDR2 SVGAGI. The CDR3 reads CASSLAEEADTQYF. The CDR3 nucleotides read TGTGCCAGCTCTCTAGCGGAAGAGGCAGATACGCAGTATTTT.

The rearrangement links TRBV3-1 (or the pseudogene TRBV3-2) to TRBJ2-5; 9 nucleotides match TRBD1. The germline V gene encodes CDR1 LGHDT and CDR2 YNNKEL (reference sequence). CDR3 length: 13 residues. Trimming at V came to 5 bases and at J to 5 bases, leaving 3 bases not matched to a gene. The CDR3, as DNA: TGTGCCAGCAGCGACAGGGGGATCGAGACCCAGTACTTC. Residues: CASSDRGIETQYF.

This chain links TRBV7-2 with TRBJ2-3; tentatively, D is TRBD2 (5 bases). Trimming took 4 bases from V and 6 from J, leaving 20 bases between them. This CDR3 has 16 residues. CDR1 is SGHTA, CDR2 FQGNSA, per germline. CDR3 sequence reads: CASSSRLLDLGDTQYF. CDR3 DNA sequence: TGTGCCAGCAGCTCAAGATTACTAGATCTGGGGGATACGCAGTATTTT. Based on the CDR3 plus reference TRBV7-2 and TRBJ2-3, the full variable domain is GAGVSQSPSNKVTEKGKDVELRCDPISGHTALYWYRQSLGQGLEFLIYFQGNSAPDKSGLPSDRFSAERTGGSVSTLTIQRTQQEDSAVYLCASSSRLLDLGDTQYFGPGTRLTVL.

This chain connects TRBV11-3 to TRBJ2-1; 11 bases agree with TRBD2. V lost 5 bases to trimming and J lost 6 bases; unmatched junction nucleotides: 6. The CDR3 sequence is 15 residues long. Germline V lookup: CDR1 SGHNT, CDR2 YENEEA. In DNA, the CDR3 is TGTGCCAGCAGCGCCCCCGGGACTAGCGGCAATGAGCAGTTCTTC. This encodes CASSAPGTSGNEQFF.

The chain uses TRBV9 and TRBJ1-4, with TRBD1 identical over 10 bases. The CDR3 contains 16 residues. CDR1 is SGDLS and CDR2 is YYNGEE in the germline V gene. The V gene end was trimmed by 4 bases and the J gene end by 8 bases; junction bases not matched to a gene: 11. CDR3 sequence reads: CASSRRRTGGYEKLFF. The CDR3 region has the DNA TGTGCCAGCAGCCGCCGTCGGACAGGGGGATACGAAAAACTGTTTTTT.